This T cell receptor (beta chain) is drawn from a study of CD8 T cells in ankylosing spondylitis. The germline CDR1 and CDR2 sequences are DFQATT and SNEGSKA (reference sequence). With 2 bases clipped from V and 4 bases from J, the junction kept 4 bases outside the gene matches. The CDR3 contains 14 residues. Quantitative 5'-RACE with molecular barcodes produced the TCR beta libraries. TCRdb used MiXCR to reprocess the 5' RACE reads, holding one entry per CDR3 protein. The sample has approximately 150,000 distinct CDR3 sequences, 30% to 40% seen once. General study points: Disease-linked clones displayed a CD8+ phenotype and appeared relatively rarely in peripheral blood. A subset of motif variants has previously been described in the synovial fluid and blood of reactive arthritis. The study looked at matched synovial fluid samples from ankylosing spondylitis patients. Disease-linked clones were reported to be significantly enriched there.

In its sample, this clonotype was seen a few times. What it binds is unknown. The material sequenced was synovial fluid, either unsorted or a sorted T cell fraction (not recorded which). This clonotype was obtained from a male donor with ankylosing spondylitis. The chain recombines TRBV20-1 with TRBJ2-7; 11 positions agree with TRBD2. CDR3 sequence (DNA): TGCAGTGCTAGACCCGGGACTAGCGGTTACGAGCAGTACTTC. Translated: CSARPGTSGYEQYF.